The 8 T cell receptor beta chains given below trace back to one sample, sequenced in a study of blood T cell repertoires in COVID-19. TCRdb keeps only in-frame clones here, not all; method: immunoSEQ multiplex PCR. The repertoire consists of approximately 35,000 clones, with approximately 80% occurring once and the leading ten covering 10% to 15%. Material: peripheral blood. These receptors were taken from a human donor in a cohort sampled during active COVID-19.

This clone was observed a handful of times. The rearrangement joins TRBV4-1 to TRBJ2-6; D remains unclear. Trimming took off 0 bases at V and 3 bases at J, with 6 bases between the two ends. The CDR3 loop spans 15 amino acids. Germline-derived CDR1 and CDR2 are MGHRA and YSYEKL. CDR3 nucleotides: TGCGCCAGCAGCCAAGATACGGGTGGGGCCAACGTCCTGACTTTC. Protein: CASSQDTGGANVLTF.

The gene calls are TRBV6-1 and TRBJ2-7; 7 bases align to TRBD2. Per germline, CDR1 MNHNS and CDR2 SASEGT. J gave up 2 bases and V 2 bases, and 12 bases lay outside the gene matches. The CDR3 extends over 17 amino acids. CDR3 DNA: TGTGCCAGCAGTGAACGTGCGGGGAGGGAATTCGCCTACGAGCAGTACTTC. It codes for CASSERAGREFAYEQYF.

This clone was seen a few times. CDR3 protein: CASSSSLAGSYEQFF. The CDR3 coding sequence is TGTGCCAGCAGCTCGTCACTAGCGGGGAGTTATGAGCAGTTCTTC. The J gene is TRBJ2-1, the V gene TRBV5-4; TRBD2 matches at 10 bases. The CDR3 spans 15 residues. The trim removed 3 bases at V and 8 bases at J, leaving 8 bases unmatched. Germline V gene lookup returns CDR1 SGHNT and CDR2 YYREEE (reference sequence).

The V and J genes are TRBV10-1 and TRBJ1-2; D is perhaps TRBD1 (6 bases). The CDR3 extends over 14 amino acids. V was shortened by 3 bases and J by 7 bases, with 15 bases between the two germline ends. Germline-derived CDR1 and CDR2 are WNHNN and SYGVQD (reference sequence). CDR3 in amino acids: CASSDTDRPRGYTF. CDR3 coding DNA: TGCGCCAGCAGTGATACCGACAGGCCCCGTGGCTACACCTTC.

This clone was counted a single time. The V and J genes are TRBV4-1 and TRBJ2-7, with 9 bases fitting TRBD2. The CDR3 sequence is 14 residues long. Germline values: CDR1 MGHRA, CDR2 YSYEKL. The ends lost 0 bases at V and 9 bases at J; junction bases unmatched: 6. The CDR3 nucleotides read TGCGCCAGCAGCCAAGATGGGACTAGCAGAGGGCAGTACTTC. Translating it yields CASSQDGTSRGQYF.

This clone was seen more than once but under ten times. V usage is TRBV9 and J usage is TRBJ1-4, with 10 bases fitting TRBD1. V shed 4 bases, J shed 8 bases, and the junction held 11 bases outside the gene matches. CDR1 and CDR2 (germline): SGDLS, YYNGEE. This CDR3 contains 16 residues. Here the CDR3 DNA reads TGTGCCAGCAGCTTCTCACCCGGGACAGGGGACGAAAAACTGTTTTTT. This codes for CASSFSPGTGDEKLFF.

The chain joins TRBV18 to TRBJ1-2, with TRBD1 matching 8 bases. Germline-derived CDR1 and CDR2 are KGHSH and LQKENI. CDR3 size: 12 residues. V shed 3 bases, J shed 13 bases, and the junction held 7 bases outside the gene matches. CDR3 in DNA: TGTGCCAGCTCACCTGGGACAGGCGACGGCACCTTC. This translates into CASSPGTGDGTF.

The genes are TRBV6-6 and TRBJ1-5; possibly TRBD1 for D (6 bases). Trimming pared 0 bases from V and 6 bases from J, leaving 12 bases between. Germline V gives CDR1 MNHNY, CDR2 SVGAGI (reference sequence). The CDR3 covers 15 residues. The DNA of the CDR3 is TGTGCCAGCAGTTACTCCAGGGACATAGGTCAGCCCCAGCATTTT. Its translation is CASSYSRDIGQPQHF.